Below, one TCR beta chain is given with its context. Its antigen target is currently unknown. Base qualities are not provided; no much larger clone lies one nucleotide away. Spanning cysteine to phenylalanine, the CDR3 consists of 14 amino acids. The CDR3 DNA has 42 bases and is translated from base 1. The V and J ends are trimmed by 0 bases and 7 bases, leaving 13 bases between them. Via the germline V gene, CDR1 is SGHRS and CDR2 YFSETQ. The immunoSEQ Assay, a bias-controlled multiplex PCR, was used to amplify TCRbeta CDR3 regions from genomic DNA. The authors processed their data as follows. Nucleated cell counts per sample were estimated from amplification of reference gene primers within the assay. Sequence reads were collapsed and filtered to measure the absolute abundance of every unique TCRbeta CDR3 rearrangement. For each sample, productive Simpson clonality was calculated as the square root of Simpson's diversity index across productive rearrangements. The immuneACCESS repertoire file appears here via TCRdb, limited to in-frame rearrangements. These files lack a portion of the clones; in checked studies, under half of the deficit traces to unresolved V genes, and the cause of the others is not known. V and J calls and clone size are given by that table; D and trimming were obtained from the DNA. The sample has a few hundred thousand clones on record, approximately 85% of them singletons. The ten largest account for about 2% of the sample.

Participants in the prospective study were enrolled through a virtual design, were aged roughly 18 to 95 years, and lived in about two dozen United States geographic areas. To assign participants to cohorts, the prospective study relied on clinical history that participants themselves reported in a screening survey and a study questionnaire. Recovered participants in ImmuneRACE Cohort 3 were defined by two consecutive negative NP/OP PCR tests, clearance by a healthcare professional, or resolution of symptoms. In the prospective study, mobile phlebotomists collected whole blood, serum and a nasopharyngeal or oropharyngeal swab from each participant. Additional blood draws and questionnaires over an approximately 2-month period could optionally be provided by prospective study participants. Before DNA extraction, prospective study blood samples were shipped either frozen or at room temperature. The data belong to a study of blood T cell repertoires in COVID-19 (dated by TCRdb to about 2020). Background on the whole study: The collaborator samples originated in the United States, Italy and Spain and spanned the acute and convalescent phases of COVID-19. The prospective study material was composed of cDNA or gDNA derived from T cells, B-cell-depleted T cells, or PBMCs. Subjects who had been exposed to COVID-19, were actively infected with it, or had recovered from it provided the deeply sampled blood TCRbeta repertoires that made up the dataset. The repertoires were made available in a free public database intended to serve as a resource for research on the immune response to SARS-CoV-2. The samples were drawn from two sources: the first 160 participants of the ongoing ImmuneRACE study, and approximately 1,300 subjects contributed by 6 global collaborators. The sample metadata nearly always contained a de-identified subject ID, COVID-19 status, age in years and sex. Where available, HLA class I and class II types were taken from metadata supplied by the sample provider and were not determined by assay-based typing.

Here is what the overall study found, with its caveats: Clinical and demographic metadata were provided uncurated, with the amount varying by source and participant.

The chain is assembled from TRBV5-1 and TRBJ1-1, and perhaps TRBD1 as D gene, on 6 matching bases. Sequencing was done on a sample of PBMCs or T cells enriched from blood (not recorded which). The TCR comes from a man aged 30-40 years who had recovered from COVID-19. The nucleotides are TGCGCCAGCAGCTTGGGACAGGCGGCAAATGAAGCTTTCTTT. Translation gives CASSLGQAANEAFF.